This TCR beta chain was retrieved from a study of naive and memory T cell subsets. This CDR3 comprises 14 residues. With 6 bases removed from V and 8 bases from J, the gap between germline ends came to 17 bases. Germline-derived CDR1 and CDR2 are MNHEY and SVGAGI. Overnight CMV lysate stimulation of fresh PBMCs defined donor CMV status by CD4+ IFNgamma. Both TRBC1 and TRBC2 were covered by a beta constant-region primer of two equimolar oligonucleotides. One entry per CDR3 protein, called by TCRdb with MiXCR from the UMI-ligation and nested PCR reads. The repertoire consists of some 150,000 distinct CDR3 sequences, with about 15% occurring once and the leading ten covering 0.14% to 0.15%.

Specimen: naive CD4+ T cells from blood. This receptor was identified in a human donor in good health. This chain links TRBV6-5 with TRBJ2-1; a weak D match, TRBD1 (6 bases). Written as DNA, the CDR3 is TGTGCCAGCAGGCTTAGGACAGATGGGTATGAGCAGTTCTTC. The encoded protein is CASRLRTDGYEQFF.